A single sample gave rise to the 18 T cell receptor beta chains below, sequenced in a study of blood T cell repertoires in COVID-19. This table comes from immunoSEQ multiplex PCR, and its TCRdb copy is limited to in-frame clones, with some not included. The sample yields about 190,000 clones, more than 85% seen once. The sequencing input was peripheral blood. Every receptor here comes from a man between 25 and 39 years old with acute or convalescent COVID-19.

The chain has TRBV28 and TRBJ2-7, with TRBD1 matching over 7 bases. CDR1 and CDR2 (germline): MDHEN, SYDVKM. With 5 bases clipped from V and 2 bases from J, the junction kept 9 bases outside the gene matches. The length of the CDR3 is 15 residues. The CDR3 region is CASSPYRGFPYEQYF. CDR3 DNA: TGTGCCAGCAGTCCCTACAGGGGATTTCCCTACGAGCAGTACTTC.

The CDR3 region is CATSDSGFYFNEQFF. The CDR3 nucleotides read TGTGCCACCAGTGATTCAGGGTTTTATTTCAATGAGCAGTTCTTC. The chain is built from TRBV24-1 and TRBJ2-1; D possibly corresponds to TRBD1 (5 bases). V was pared by 2 bases and J by 6 bases, with 13 bases between. Germline lookup yields CDR1 KGHDR and CDR2 SFDVKD. This CDR3 spans 15 amino acids.

This clone has a single count. V gene TRBV4-1 combines with J gene TRBJ2-3; D ambiguous. The V end was cut by 4 bases, the J end by 6 bases, with 14 bases between. This CDR3 is built from 14 residues. Germline CDR1 MGHRA, CDR2 YSYEKL. The CDR3 bases are TGCGCCAGCAGCCCTGGCGAGACTGGGGATACGCAGTATTTT. Protein: CASSPGETGDTQYF.

The chain has TRBV5-4 and TRBJ2-5, with 8 bases aligning to TRBD2. The length of the CDR3 is 15 residues. The V gene end was trimmed by 3 bases and the J gene end by 5 bases; junction bases not matched to a gene: 9. CDR1 is SGHNT and CDR2 is YYREEE in the germline V gene (reference sequence). CDR3 residues: CASSYRQAGVETQYF. The CDR3 region has the DNA TGTGCCAGCAGCTACCGCCAAGCGGGAGTGGAGACCCAGTACTTC.

The chain carries TRBV5-4 and TRBJ1-1, with D uncertain. Looked up from germline, CDR1 is SGHNT and CDR2 is YYREEE (reference sequence). The CDR3 length is 14 residues. The germline V and J ends were trimmed by 2 bases and 1 base, with 9 bases remaining between them. The CDR3 DNA reads as TGTGCCAGCAGCTTTAAGACGGGGAACACTGAAGCTTTCTTT. Translating it yields CASSFKTGNTEAFF.

The rearrangement uses TRBV28 and TRBJ2-2; weak D call: TRBD1 (6 bases). CDR3 length: 18 amino acids. The ends were cut back, 3 bases at V and 1 base at J, with 18 bases in the middle. CDR1 MDHEN and CDR2 SYDVKM come from the germline V gene. The CDR3 region has the DNA TGTGCCAGCAGTTTTTGGGGGATAGGACAGATGAACACCGGGGAGCTGTTTTTT. Its protein is CASSFWGIGQMNTGELFF.

The rearrangement uses TRBV21-1 and TRBJ1-3; TRBD1 is the table's D call, not checked against the DNA. TRBV21-1 is a listed pseudogene. The CDR3 length is 16 residues. The CDR3 reads CASSSQDRNSGNTIYF. DNA for the CDR3: TGTGCCAGCAGCTCCCAGGACAGGAACTCTGGAAACACCATATATTTT.

About this clone itself: Other DNA sequences of this sample code for an identical CDR3. The chain uses TRBV11-2 and TRBJ1-1; no firm D call. Germline lookup yields CDR1 SGHAT and CDR2 FQNNGV. The V end lost 3 bases, the J end lost 1 base, and 6 bases lay between the germline ends. The CDR3 consists of 13 residues. The CDR3 loop reads CASSLRENTEAFF. CDR3 DNA: TGTGCCAGCAGCTTGAGGGAGAACACTGAAGCTTTCTTT.

The CDR3 reads CASSLVPGQSSGYTF. In DNA form, the CDR3 reads TGTGCCAGCAGCTTAGTTCCGGGACAGTCGAGTGGCTACACCTTC. The rearrangement uses TRBV5-6 and TRBJ1-2; 7 nucleotides line up with TRBD1. V dropped 2 bases and J dropped 7; count of bases not matched to a gene: 11. Germline loops: CDR1 SGHDT, CDR2 YYEEEE. CDR3 length: 15 residues.

This chain connects TRBV28 to TRBJ1-5; perhaps TRBD1 as D (6 bases). The CDR3 runs to 16 residues. V lost 1 base and J lost 6, with 16 bases in between. Looked up from germline, CDR1 is MDHEN and CDR2 is SYDVKM. CDR3 residues: CASSLSGRGTSQPQHF. CDR3 in DNA: TGTGCCAGCAGTTTATCTGGCAGGGGCACGAGTCAGCCCCAGCATTTT.

A few counts support this clone. The chain carries TRBV28 and TRBJ2-1; a weak D match, TRBD1 (6 bases). V was pared by 3 bases and J by 6 bases, with 15 bases between. From germline, CDR1 is MDHEN and CDR2 SYDVKM. The CDR3 has 15 amino acids. CDR3: CASSFTWGPLNEQFF. The CDR3 DNA is TGTGCCAGCAGTTTTACCTGGGGGCCACTCAATGAGCAGTTCTTC. The variable domain in full, completed from reference TRBV28 and TRBJ2-1, reads DVKVTQSSRYLVKRTGEKVFLECVQDMDHENMFWYRQDPGLGLRLIYFSYDVKMKEKGDIPEGYSVSREKKERFSLILESASTNQTSMYLCASSFTWGPLNEQFFGPGTRLTVL.

The chain carries TRBV5-1 and TRBJ1-1, with 8 positions matching TRBD1. There are 14 residues in the CDR3. Germline loops: CDR1 SGHRS, CDR2 YFSETQ. V dropped 4 bases and J dropped 7; count of bases not matched to a gene: 9. CDR3 protein: CASSTYQGAGEAFF. CDR3 sequence (DNA): TGCGCCAGCAGCACCTACCAGGGGGCTGGTGAAGCTTTCTTT.

This chain joins TRBV28 and TRBJ1-1; tentative D call: TRBD1 (6 bases). This CDR3 is 11 amino acids long. The germline V gene has CDR1 MDHEN and CDR2 SYDVKM. Trimming took off 4 bases at V and 7 bases at J, with 7 bases between the two ends. The CDR3 nucleotides read TGTGCCAGCAGTTGGACAGTTGAAGCTTTCTTT. Translating it yields CASSWTVEAFF.

This chain joins TRBV29-1 and TRBJ1-6; D remains ambiguous. CDR1 is SQVTM and CDR2 is ANQGSEA in the germline V gene. Trimming cost V 6 bases and J 5 bases, with 14 bases left between them. The length of the CDR3 is 14 residues. The CDR3 here is CSVGVSADNSPLHF. The CDR3 DNA reads as TGCAGCGTCGGGGTCAGTGCGGATAATTCACCCCTCCACTTT.

V is TRBV15 and J is TRBJ1-1, with D maybe TRBD1 (5 bases). This CDR3 spans 16 amino acids. Germline CDR1 is LNHNV and CDR2 is YYDKDF (reference sequence). With 1 base removed from V and 5 bases from J, the gap between germline ends came to 17 bases. In DNA form, the CDR3 reads TGTGCCACCAGCAGAGCGCGGGGGGGTCGGTGGACTGAAGCTTTCTTT. It is translated as CATSRARGGRWTEAFF.

The CDR3 sequence: CASSTQGQATYEQYF. CDR3 sequence (DNA): TGCGCCAGCAGCACGCAGGGACAGGCTACCTACGAGCAGTACTTC. The gene calls are TRBV5-1 and TRBJ2-7, with TRBD1 matching 8 bases. Trimming removed 4 bases from V and 2 bases from J; junction bases left unmatched: 8. The CDR3 extends over 15 amino acids. Germline V gives CDR1 SGHRS, CDR2 YFSETQ.

The chain recombines TRBV6-5 with TRBJ2-3; D may be TRBD1 (6 bases). CDR1 is MNHEY, CDR2 SVGAGI, per germline. With 6 bases removed from V and 5 bases from J, the gap between germline ends came to 18 bases. There are 15 residues in the CDR3. CDR3 region: CASSAGSQGIDTQYF. The CDR3 nucleotides read TGTGCCAGCAGCGCTGGGTCACAGGGTATAGATACGCAGTATTTT.

The rearrangement joins TRBV9 to TRBJ2-3; TRBD2 agrees at 8 bases. CDR3 length equals 17 residues. The V segment lost 4 bases and the J segment 2 bases; nucleotides outside the gene matches: 12. Germline V lookup: CDR1 SGDLS, CDR2 YYNGEE. The CDR3, as DNA: TGTGCCAGCAGCTCGAGAGGGCGGGGGGCTATCACAGATACGCAGTATTTT. Protein sequence: CASSSRGRGAITDTQYF. The full variable domain, rest sourced from reference TRBV9 and TRBJ2-3, is DSGVTQTPKHLITATGQRVTLRCSPRSGDLSVYWYQQSLDQGLQFLIQYYNGEERAKGNILERFSAQQFPDLHSELNLSSLELGDSALYFCASSSRGRGAITDTQYFGPGTRLTVL.